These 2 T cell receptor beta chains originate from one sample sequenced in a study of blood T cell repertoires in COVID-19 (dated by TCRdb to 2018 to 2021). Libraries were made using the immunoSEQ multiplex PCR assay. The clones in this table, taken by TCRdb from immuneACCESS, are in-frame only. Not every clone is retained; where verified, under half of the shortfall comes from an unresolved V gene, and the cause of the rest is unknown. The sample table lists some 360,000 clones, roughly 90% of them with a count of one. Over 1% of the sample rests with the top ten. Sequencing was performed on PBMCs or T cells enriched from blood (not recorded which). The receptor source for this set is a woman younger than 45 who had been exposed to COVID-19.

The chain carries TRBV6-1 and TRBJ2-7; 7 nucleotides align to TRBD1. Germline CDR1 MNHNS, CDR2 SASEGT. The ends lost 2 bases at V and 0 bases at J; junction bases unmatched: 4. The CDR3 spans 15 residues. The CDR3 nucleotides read TGTGCCAGCAGTGAAAGGACAGGAAGCTCCTACGAGCAGTACTTC. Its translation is CASSERTGSSYEQYF.

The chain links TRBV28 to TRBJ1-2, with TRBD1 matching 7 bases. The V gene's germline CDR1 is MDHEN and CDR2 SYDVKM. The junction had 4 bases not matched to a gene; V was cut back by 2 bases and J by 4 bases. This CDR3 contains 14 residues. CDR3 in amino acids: CASSLGRDSYGYTF. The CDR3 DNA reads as TGTGCCAGCAGTTTAGGTCGGGACAGCTATGGCTACACCTTC.